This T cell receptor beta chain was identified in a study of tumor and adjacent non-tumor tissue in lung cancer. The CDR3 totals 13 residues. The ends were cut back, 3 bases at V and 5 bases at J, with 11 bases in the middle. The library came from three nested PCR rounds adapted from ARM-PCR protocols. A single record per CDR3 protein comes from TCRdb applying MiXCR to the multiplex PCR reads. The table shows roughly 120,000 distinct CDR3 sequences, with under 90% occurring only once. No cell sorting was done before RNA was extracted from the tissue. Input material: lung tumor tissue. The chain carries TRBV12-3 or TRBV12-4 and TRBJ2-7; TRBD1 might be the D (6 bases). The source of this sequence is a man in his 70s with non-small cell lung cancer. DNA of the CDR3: TGTGCCAGCAGTTTGGACAGCACCAACGAGCAGTACTTC. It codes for CASSLDSTNEQYF.